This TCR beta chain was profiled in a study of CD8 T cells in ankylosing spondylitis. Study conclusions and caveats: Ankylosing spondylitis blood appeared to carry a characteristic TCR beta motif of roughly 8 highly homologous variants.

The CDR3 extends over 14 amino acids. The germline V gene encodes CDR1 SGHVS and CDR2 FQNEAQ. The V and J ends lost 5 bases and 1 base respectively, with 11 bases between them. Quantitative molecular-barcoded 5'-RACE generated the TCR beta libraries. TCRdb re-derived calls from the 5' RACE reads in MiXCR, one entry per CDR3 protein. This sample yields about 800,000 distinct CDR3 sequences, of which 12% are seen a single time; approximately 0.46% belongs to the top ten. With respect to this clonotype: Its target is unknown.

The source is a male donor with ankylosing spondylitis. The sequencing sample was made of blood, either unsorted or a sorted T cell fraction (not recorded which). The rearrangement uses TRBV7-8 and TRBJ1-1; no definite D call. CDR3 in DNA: TGTGCCAGCAGCCGCCGTGTCCCGAACACTGAAGCTTTCTTT. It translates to CASSRRVPNTEAFF.